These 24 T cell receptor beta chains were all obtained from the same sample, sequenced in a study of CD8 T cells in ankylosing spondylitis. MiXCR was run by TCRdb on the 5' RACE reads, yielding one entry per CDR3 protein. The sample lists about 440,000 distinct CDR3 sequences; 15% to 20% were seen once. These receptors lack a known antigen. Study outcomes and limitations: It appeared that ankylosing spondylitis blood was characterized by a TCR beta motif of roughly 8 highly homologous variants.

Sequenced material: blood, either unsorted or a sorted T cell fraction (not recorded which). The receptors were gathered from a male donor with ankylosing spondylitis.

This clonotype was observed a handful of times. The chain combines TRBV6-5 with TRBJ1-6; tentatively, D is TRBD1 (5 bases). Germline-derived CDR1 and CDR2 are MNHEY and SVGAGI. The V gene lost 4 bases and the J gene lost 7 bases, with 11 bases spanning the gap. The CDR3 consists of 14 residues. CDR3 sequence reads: CASSWGKINSPLHF. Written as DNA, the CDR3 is TGTGCCAGCAGTTGGGGGAAAATCAATTCACCCCTCCACTTT.

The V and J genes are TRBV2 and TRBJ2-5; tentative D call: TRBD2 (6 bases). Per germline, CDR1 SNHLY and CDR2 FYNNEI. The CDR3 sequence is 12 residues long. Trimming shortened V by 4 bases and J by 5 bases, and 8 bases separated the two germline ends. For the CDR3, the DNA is TGTGCCAGCAGTGGGCTAGCGGAGACCCAGTACTTC. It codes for CASSGLAETQYF.

The CDR3 is CASSQPRGTIADTQYF. The CDR3 region has the DNA TGCGCCAGCAGCCAACCTCGGGGCACGATAGCAGATACGCAGTATTTT. This chain joins TRBV4-1 and TRBJ2-3; tentatively, D is TRBD1 or TRBD2 (5 bases each). This CDR3 is built from 16 residues. Germline CDR1 MGHRA, CDR2 YSYEKL. The ends were cut back, 2 bases at V and 4 bases at J, with 16 bases in the middle.

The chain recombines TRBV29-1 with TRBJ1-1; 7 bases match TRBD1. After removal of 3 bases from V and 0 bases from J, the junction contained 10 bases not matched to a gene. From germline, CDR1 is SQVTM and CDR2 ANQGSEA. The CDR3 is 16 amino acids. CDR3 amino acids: CSVELRRQGMNTEAFF. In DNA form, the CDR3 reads TGCAGCGTTGAGCTGAGACGACAGGGTATGAACACTGAAGCTTTCTTT. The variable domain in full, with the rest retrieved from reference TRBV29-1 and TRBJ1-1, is SAVISQKPSRDICQRGTSLTIQCQVDSQVTMMFWYRQQPGQSLTLIATANQGSEATYESGFVIDKFPISRPNLTFSTLTVSNMSPEDSSIYLCSVELRRQGMNTEAFFGQGTRLTVV.

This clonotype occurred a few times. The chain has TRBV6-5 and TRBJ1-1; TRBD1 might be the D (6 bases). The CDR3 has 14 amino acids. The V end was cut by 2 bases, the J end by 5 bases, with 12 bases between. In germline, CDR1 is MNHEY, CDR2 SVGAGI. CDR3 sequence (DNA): TGTGCCAGCAGTTACGGGGGCTCGAGGACTGAAGCTTTCTTT. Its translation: CASSYGGSRTEAFF.

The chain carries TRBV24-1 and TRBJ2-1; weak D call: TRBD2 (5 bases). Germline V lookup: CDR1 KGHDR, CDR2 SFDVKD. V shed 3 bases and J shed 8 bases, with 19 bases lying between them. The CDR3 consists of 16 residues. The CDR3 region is CATSDPRPPGKDEQFF. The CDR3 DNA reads TGTGCCACCAGTGATCCCCGGCCCCCCGGGAAGGATGAGCAGTTCTTC.

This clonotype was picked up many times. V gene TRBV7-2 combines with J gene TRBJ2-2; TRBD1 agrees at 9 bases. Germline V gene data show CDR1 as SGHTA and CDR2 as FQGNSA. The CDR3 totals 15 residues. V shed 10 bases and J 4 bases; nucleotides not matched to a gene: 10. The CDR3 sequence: CANAKTGGSTGELFF. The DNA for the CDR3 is TGTGCCAACGCGAAGACAGGGGGTAGCACCGGGGAGCTGTTTTTT.

The CDR3 loop reads CASSYISYEQYF. For the CDR3, the DNA is TGTGCCAGCAGTTACATCTCCTACGAGCAGTACTTC. The chain couples TRBV6-2 or TRBV6-3 to TRBJ2-7; D uncertain. V shed 2 bases and J shed 0 bases, with 2 bases lying between them. This CDR3 has 12 amino acids. CDR1 is MNHEY and CDR2 is SVGEGT in the germline V gene.

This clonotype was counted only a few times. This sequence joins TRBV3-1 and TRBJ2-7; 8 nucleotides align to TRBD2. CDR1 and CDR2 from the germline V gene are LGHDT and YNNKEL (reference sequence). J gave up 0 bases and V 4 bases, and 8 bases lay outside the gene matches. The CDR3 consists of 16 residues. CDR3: CASSRLAGASSYEQYF. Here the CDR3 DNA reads TGTGCCAGCAGCCGGCTAGCGGGTGCCAGCTCCTACGAGCAGTACTTC.

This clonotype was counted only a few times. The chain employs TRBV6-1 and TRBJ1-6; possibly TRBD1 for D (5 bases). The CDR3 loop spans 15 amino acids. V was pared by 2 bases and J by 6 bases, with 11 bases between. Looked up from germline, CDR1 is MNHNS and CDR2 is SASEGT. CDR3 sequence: CASSEIGAPNSPLHF. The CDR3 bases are TGTGCCAGCAGTGAAATCGGGGCCCCTAATTCACCCCTCCACTTT.

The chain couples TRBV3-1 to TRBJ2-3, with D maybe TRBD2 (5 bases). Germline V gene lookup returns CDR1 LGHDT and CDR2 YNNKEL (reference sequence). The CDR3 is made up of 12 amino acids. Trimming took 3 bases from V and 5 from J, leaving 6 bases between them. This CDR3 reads CASSHRGDTQYF. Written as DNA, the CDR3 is TGTGCCAGCAGCCATCGGGGAGATACGCAGTATTTT.

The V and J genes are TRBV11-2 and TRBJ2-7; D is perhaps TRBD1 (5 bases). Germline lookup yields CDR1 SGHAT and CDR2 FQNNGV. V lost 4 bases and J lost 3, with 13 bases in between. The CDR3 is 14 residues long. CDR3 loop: CASSSGQSDYEQYF. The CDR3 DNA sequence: TGTGCCAGCAGCTCAGGGCAGTCCGACTACGAGCAGTACTTC.

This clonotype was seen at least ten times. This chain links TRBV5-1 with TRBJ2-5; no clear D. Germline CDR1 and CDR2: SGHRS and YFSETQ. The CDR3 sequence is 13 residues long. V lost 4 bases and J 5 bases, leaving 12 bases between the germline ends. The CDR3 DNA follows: TGCGCCAGCAGCCCCGGTCAGTTGGAGACCCAGTACTTC. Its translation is CASSPGQLETQYF.

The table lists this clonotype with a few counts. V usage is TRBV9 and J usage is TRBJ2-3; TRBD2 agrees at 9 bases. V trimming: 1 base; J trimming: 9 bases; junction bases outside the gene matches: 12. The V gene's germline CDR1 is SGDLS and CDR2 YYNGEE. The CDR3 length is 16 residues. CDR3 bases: TGTGCCAGCAGCGTAACGCTCGCGGGAGGGCCGGGGACGCAGTATTTT. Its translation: CASSVTLAGGPGTQYF.

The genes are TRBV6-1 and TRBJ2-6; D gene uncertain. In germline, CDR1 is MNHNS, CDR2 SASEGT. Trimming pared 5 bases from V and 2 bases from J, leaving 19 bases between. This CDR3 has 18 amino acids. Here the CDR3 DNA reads TGTGCCAGCAGTAAACAACCGGGCATCATCCCTGGGGCCAACGTCCTGACTTTC. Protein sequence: CASSKQPGIIPGANVLTF.

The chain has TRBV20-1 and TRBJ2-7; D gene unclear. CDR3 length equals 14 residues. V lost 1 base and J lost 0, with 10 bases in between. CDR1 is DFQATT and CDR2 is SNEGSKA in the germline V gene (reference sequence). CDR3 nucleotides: TGCAGTGCTAGAGTCCCCTGGAGCTCCTACGAGCAGTACTTC. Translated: CSARVPWSSYEQYF.

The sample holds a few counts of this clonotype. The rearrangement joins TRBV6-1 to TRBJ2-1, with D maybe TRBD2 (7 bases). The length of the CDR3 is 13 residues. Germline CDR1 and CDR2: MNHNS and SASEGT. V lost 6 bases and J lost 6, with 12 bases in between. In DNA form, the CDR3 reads TGTGCCAGCAGACGGGGGGCGGCCAATGAGCAGTTCTTC. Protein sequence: CASRRGAANEQFF.

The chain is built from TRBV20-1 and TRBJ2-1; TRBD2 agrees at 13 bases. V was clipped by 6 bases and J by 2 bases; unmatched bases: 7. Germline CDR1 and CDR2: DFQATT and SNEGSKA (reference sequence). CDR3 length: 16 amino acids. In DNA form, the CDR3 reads TGCAGTGCGACTTATGGGACTAGCGGGGCCTACAATGAGCAGTTCTTC. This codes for CSATYGTSGAYNEQFF.

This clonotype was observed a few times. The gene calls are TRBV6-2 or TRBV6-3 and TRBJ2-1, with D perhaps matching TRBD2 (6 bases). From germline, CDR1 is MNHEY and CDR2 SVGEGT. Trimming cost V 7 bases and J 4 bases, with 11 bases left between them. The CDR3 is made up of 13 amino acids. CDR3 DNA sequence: TGTGCCAGCAATGCGGGACCATACAATGAGCAGTTCTTC. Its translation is CASNAGPYNEQFF.

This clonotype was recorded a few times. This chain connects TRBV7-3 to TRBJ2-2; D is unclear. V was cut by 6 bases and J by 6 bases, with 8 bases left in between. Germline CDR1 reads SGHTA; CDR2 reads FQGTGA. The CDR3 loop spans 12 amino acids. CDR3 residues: CASRREAGELFF. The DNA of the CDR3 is TGTGCCAGCAGGCGTGAAGCCGGGGAGCTGTTTTTT.

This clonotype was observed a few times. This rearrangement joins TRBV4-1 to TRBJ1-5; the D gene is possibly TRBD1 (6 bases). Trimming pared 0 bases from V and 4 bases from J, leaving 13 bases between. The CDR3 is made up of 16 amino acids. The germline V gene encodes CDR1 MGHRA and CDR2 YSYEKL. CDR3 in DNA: TGCGCCAGCAGCCAAGATAGCAGGGGAGGGAATCAGCCCCAGCATTTT. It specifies CASSQDSRGGNQPQHF.

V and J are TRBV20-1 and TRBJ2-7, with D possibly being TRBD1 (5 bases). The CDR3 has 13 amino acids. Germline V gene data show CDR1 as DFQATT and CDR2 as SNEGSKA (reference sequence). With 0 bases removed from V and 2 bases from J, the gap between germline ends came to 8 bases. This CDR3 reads CSARDRAAYEQYF. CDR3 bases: TGCAGTGCTAGAGACAGGGCAGCCTACGAGCAGTACTTC.

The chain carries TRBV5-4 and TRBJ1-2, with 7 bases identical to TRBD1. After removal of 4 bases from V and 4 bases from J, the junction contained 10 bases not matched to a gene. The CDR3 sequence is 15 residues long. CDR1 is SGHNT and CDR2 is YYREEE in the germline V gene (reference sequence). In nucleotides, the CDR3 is TGTGCCAGCAGCCCAACCCGACAGGGCGGCTATGGCTACACCTTC. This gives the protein CASSPTRQGGYGYTF.

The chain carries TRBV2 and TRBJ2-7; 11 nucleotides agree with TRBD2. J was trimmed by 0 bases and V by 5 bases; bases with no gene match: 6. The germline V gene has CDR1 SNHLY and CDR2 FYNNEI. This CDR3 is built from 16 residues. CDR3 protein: CASSPQGLAVSYEQYF. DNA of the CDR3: TGTGCCAGCAGTCCCCAGGGACTAGCGGTCTCCTACGAGCAGTACTTC.